This TCR beta chain comes out of a study of CD8 T cells in Susac syndrome. Trimming removed 0 bases from V and 3 bases from J, with 6 bases in between. CDR1 and CDR2 from the germline V gene are GTSNPN and SVGIG (reference sequence). The CDR3 has 13 residues. When the RNA was reverse transcribed, random hexamers were used with an input of roughly 0.45 to 1 ug. TCRdb reprocessed the immunoSEQ multiplex PCR reads via MiXCR and lists one record per CDR3 protein. The sample has about 170,000 distinct CDR3 sequences; 90% to 95% are singletons. TEMRA cells were FACS-enriched, unlike CD8+ and CD4+ T cells, which were negatively isolated.

The sample taken for sequencing was CD4+ T cells from PBMCs. The receptor comes from a human donor with multiple sclerosis. The chain recombines TRBV30 with TRBJ1-5; D unresolved. The CDR3 is CAWSVRNNQPQHF. In nucleotides, the CDR3 is TGTGCCTGGAGTGTTAGGAACAATCAGCCCCAGCATTTT. The full variable domain, with the rest looked up from reference TRBV30 and TRBJ1-5, is SQTIHQWPATLVQPVGSPLSLECTVEGTSNPNLYWYRQAAGRGLQLLFYSVGIGQISSEVPQNLSASRPQDRQFILSSKKLLLSDSGFYLCAWSVRNNQPQHFGDGTRLSIL.